This section outlines one T cell receptor (beta chain) sequence together with its context. As yet, its antigen is unknown. This specimen comes from a study of CD8 T cells in ankylosing spondylitis. Study outcomes and limitations: Relatively scarce in peripheral blood, disease-linked clones were CD8+. Some of the motif variants had earlier been found in reactive arthritis patients' fluid and blood. About 8 highly homologous variants made up a TCR beta motif that seemed to typify ankylosing spondylitis blood. Reportedly, significant enrichment of disease-linked clones occurred in matched ankylosing spondylitis synovial fluid.

From germline, CDR1 is MNHEY and CDR2 SMNVEV (reference sequence). The CDR3 consists of 13 residues. Trimming removed 2 bases at V and 3 bases at J, with 8 bases between. Construction of TCR beta libraries was performed using quantitative 5'-RACE with molecular barcodes. TCRdb itself ran the 5' RACE reads through MiXCR, one entry per CDR3 protein. Counted here are roughly 700,000 distinct CDR3 sequences, over 15% occurring once; the ten biggest clones make up under 20%. The sequence was obtained from a male donor with ankylosing spondylitis. The rearrangement joins TRBV27 to TRBJ2-7; unclear D gene. The sample taken for sequencing was blood, either unsorted or a sorted T cell fraction (not recorded which). Here the CDR3 DNA reads TGTGCCAGCAGTTTAGAGAACTACTACGAGCAGTACTTC. It is translated as CASSLENYYEQYF.